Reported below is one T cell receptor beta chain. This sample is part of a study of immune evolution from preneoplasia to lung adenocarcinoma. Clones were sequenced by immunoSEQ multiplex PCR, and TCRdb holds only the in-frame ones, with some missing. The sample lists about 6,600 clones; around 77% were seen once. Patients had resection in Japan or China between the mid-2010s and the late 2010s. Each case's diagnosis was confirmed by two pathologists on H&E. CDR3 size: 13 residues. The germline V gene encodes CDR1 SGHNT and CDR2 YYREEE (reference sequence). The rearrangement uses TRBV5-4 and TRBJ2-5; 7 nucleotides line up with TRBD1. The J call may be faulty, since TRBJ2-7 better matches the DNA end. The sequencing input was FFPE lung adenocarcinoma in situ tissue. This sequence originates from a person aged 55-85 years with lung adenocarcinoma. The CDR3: CASSRTGSYEQYF. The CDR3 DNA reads TGTGCCAGCAGCCGGACAGGCTCCTACGAGCAGTACTTC.